This note documents a single T cell receptor (beta chain) sequence. Its antigen is undetermined. The data belong to a study of cytomegalovirus exposure and HLA in healthy donors. For the study at large: Among the 300 to 450 genotyped donors, less than 85% were placed in the Caucasian-associated ancestry cluster. Study conclusions and caveats: V- and J-gene trimming in TCR beta was tied to a missense DCLRE1C variant by an analysis performed later.

Primers for the PCR totalled 60 Vbeta and 13 Jbeta. Generated by immunoSEQ multiplex PCR, the TCRdb table keeps only in-frame clones and is missing some. The sample has roughly 120,000 clones, approximately 80% seen once; the top ten hold 4% to 5%. At sampling all donors were nominally healthy, likely with unrecorded immune exposures. Trimming removed 6 bases at V and 0 bases at J, with 11 bases between. The CDR3 covers 14 residues. The germline CDR1 and CDR2 sequences are ENHRY and SYGVKD. This receptor was identified in a man over 45 in good health and CMV-seropositive. The chain uses TRBV10-3 and TRBJ1-1; D ambiguous. The specimen was PBMCs. The CDR3 sequence is CAISLSEMNTEAFF. The CDR3, as DNA: TGTGCCATCAGCCTCAGTGAAATGAACACTGAAGCTTTCTTT.